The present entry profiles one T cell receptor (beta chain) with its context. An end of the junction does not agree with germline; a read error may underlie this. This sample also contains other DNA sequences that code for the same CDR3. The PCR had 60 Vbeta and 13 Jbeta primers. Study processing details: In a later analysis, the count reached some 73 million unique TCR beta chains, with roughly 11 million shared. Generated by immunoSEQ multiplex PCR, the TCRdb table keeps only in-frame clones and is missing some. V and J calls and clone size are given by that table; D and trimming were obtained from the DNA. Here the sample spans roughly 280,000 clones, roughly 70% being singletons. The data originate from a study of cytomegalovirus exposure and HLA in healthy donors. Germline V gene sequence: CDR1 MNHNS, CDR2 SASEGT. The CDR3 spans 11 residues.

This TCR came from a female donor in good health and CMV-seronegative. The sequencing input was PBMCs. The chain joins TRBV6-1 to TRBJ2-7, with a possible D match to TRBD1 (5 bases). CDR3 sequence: CASGQSYEQYF. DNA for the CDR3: TGTGCCAGCGGACAAAGCTACGAGCAGTATTTC.